This T cell receptor beta chain was captured by sequencing in a study of CD8 T cells in Susac syndrome. The count of this clonotype is one. Reverse transcription used about 0.45 to 1 ug RNA and random hexamers. TCRdb reanalysed the immunoSEQ multiplex PCR reads using MiXCR and keeps one entry per CDR3 protein. The sample contains some 180,000 distinct CDR3 sequences, 91% of which appear only once. Germline V gives CDR1 MNHEY, CDR2 SMNVEV (reference sequence). V dropped 7 bases and J dropped 7 bases, with 17 bases sitting between them. The CDR3 contains 14 residues. This rearrangement joins TRBV27 to TRBJ2-1, with TRBD2 as a possible D gene (6 bases). The source of this sequence is a human donor with Susac syndrome. Source material: CD4+ T cells from PBMCs. CDR3 sequence reads: CASIGLNWGNEQFF. DNA for the CDR3: TGTGCCAGCATCGGACTAAATTGGGGGAATGAGCAGTTCTTC.